This T cell receptor beta chain originates from a study of Ad26.COV2.S vaccination and SARS-CoV-2 variants. Treatment reported: some 20 received Ad26.COV2.S at low or high dose, single or two shots; about 5 received placebo; per-sample allocation not given. Samples were taken on day 63 after the first vaccine or placebo injection. The donor was a Boston adult aged 18-55 years. This vaccine is an Ad26 vector that expresses the Wuhan-strain SARS-CoV-2 spike. The study's findings and limits: Post-vaccination spike-specific CD8+ and CD4+ T cell responses reportedly had substantial breadth.

The V gene end was trimmed by 6 bases and the J gene end by 0 bases; junction bases not matched to a gene: 8. Germline V gene lookup returns CDR1 ENHRY and CDR2 SYGVKD. This CDR3 has 15 amino acids. Clones were sequenced by immunoSEQ multiplex PCR, and TCRdb holds only the in-frame ones, with some missing. Of hundreds of thousands of clones listed, approximately 90% are singletons. This clone was found once. The antigen is unknown. V usage is TRBV10-3 and J usage is TRBJ2-7; 7 bases align to TRBD1. The sample consisted of peripheral blood, taken in a trial of Ad26.COV2.S vaccine versus placebo. The sequence derives from a person between 18 and 59 years old who received the Ad26.COV2.S COVID-19 vaccine or a placebo. The CDR3 loop is CAIRKGQESSYEQYF. The DNA for the CDR3 is TGTGCCATCAGGAAAGGACAGGAGAGCTCCTACGAGCAGTACTTC.